This is a list of T cell receptor beta chains from one sample in a study of T cells in Graves' hyperthyroidism and ophthalmopathy. MiXCR was run by TCRdb on the multiplex PCR reads, yielding one entry per CDR3 protein. The table includes 34,000 or so distinct CDR3 sequences, around half detected once. Material: blood. The receptor source for this set is a woman aged 35 to 49 with Graves' ophthalmopathy. Both conserved end residues are part of each CDR3. A D gene is named only where the DNA matches it firmly. Expanded clones are given a class, and other clones once, few, many or no size at all.

d_gene	v_gene	abundance	j_gene	CDR3aa	CDR3nt
NA	TRBV9	NA	TRBJ1-1	CASSVGVRNTEAFF	TGTGCCAGCAGCGTAGGAGTTCGGAACACTGAAGCTTTCTTT
TRBD2	TRBV9	NA	TRBJ2-5	CASSVGGGLTGETQYF	TGTGCCAGCAGCGTAGGCGGGGGGCTGACCGGGGAGACCCAGTACTTC
NA	TRBV20-1	NA	TRBJ1-5	CSARDGGFGQPQHF	TGCAGTGCTAGAGATGGGGGATTCGGACAGCCCCAGCATTTT
TRBD1	TRBV19	once	TRBJ2-3	CASSLGTGRTDTQYF	TGTGCCAGTAGTCTCGGGACAGGGCGCACAGATACGCAGTATTTT
NA	TRBV6-5	many	TRBJ1-1	CASSFRGGTEAFF	TGTGCCAGCAGTTTTCGGGGGGGGACTGAAGCTTTCTTT
NA	TRBV9	NA	TRBJ1-3	CASSVESGLYTIYF	TGTGCCAGCAGCGTAGAGTCAGGGCTGTACACCATATATTTT
NA	TRBV28	NA	TRBJ2-1	CASGKRTVTYDEQFF	TGTGCCAGCGGCAAGCGCACCGTGACCTACGACGAGCAGTTCTTC
TRBD1	TRBV7-9	medium-sized	TRBJ2-1	CASSFRDRDYNEQFF	TGTGCCAGCAGCTTCCGGGACAGGGACTACAATGAGCAGTTCTTC
TRBD2	TRBV29-1	once	TRBJ2-5	CSVEVGLVFQTQYF	TGTAGCGTTGAAGTGGGACTAGTCTTTCAGACCCAGTACTTC
NA	TRBV5-6	many	TRBJ2-3	CASSSFNPGTSTDTQYF	TGTGCCAGCAGCTCTTTTAATCCCGGGACTAGCACAGATACGCAGTATTTT
NA	TRBV7-9	many	TRBJ2-2	CASSSPLGGGDTGELFF	TGTGCCAGCAGCTCACCCCTTGGGGGGGGCGACACCGGGGAGCTGTTTTTT
NA	TRBV19	many	TRBJ2-7	CASSDRVSYEQYF	TGTGCCAGTAGTGACCGGGTCTCCTACGAGCAGTACTTC
NA	TRBV6-5	NA	TRBJ1-5	CASSYRYRANQPQHF	TGTGCCAGCAGTTACCGATACAGGGCCAATCAGCCCCAGCATTTT
TRBD1	TRBV19	many	TRBJ1-2	CASSINRGSNYGYTF	TGTGCCAGTAGTATTAACAGGGGGTCCAACTATGGCTACACCTTC
NA	TRBV30	many	TRBJ2-7	CAWSVGERAYEQYF	TGTGCCTGGAGTGTGGGGGAGCGTGCCTACGAGCAGTACTTC
TRBD1	TRBV29-1	NA	TRBJ2-3	CSVGGTRTGGTDTQYF	TGCAGCGTGGGAGGGACACGGACAGGGGGCACAGATACGCAGTATTTT
NA	TRBV13	NA	TRBJ1-6	CASSPEGGKNSPLHF	TGTGCCAGCAGCCCGGAGGGGGGCAAAAATTCACCCCTCCACTTT
NA	TRBV2	many	TRBJ1-1	CASSEASGTEAFF	TGTGCCAGCAGTGAAGCCTCGGGAACTGAAGCTTTCTTT